These 10 T cell receptor beta chains originate from one sample sequenced in a study of glioma-infiltrating T cells. The iRepertoire nested amplicon-rescue multiplex PCR amplified TCR alpha and beta CDR3s from RNA. MiXCR was run by TCRdb on the multiplex PCR reads, yielding one entry per CDR3 protein. The profile shows more than 85,000 distinct CDR3 sequences, less than 30% of them singletons. The material sequenced was glioma tissue, nonneoplastic brain tissue, or PBMCs (not recorded which). The receptors shown here come from a human donor with low-grade glioma or glioblastoma, undergoing nonglioma brain surgery, or in good health (not recorded which).

There are a few counts of this clonotype. The J gene is TRBJ2-7, the V gene TRBV14; the D is unclear. The V gene lost 2 bases and the J gene lost 7 bases, with 6 bases spanning the gap. CDR3 length equals 11 residues. Germline loops: CDR1 SGHDN, CDR2 FVKESK. The CDR3 DNA follows: TGTGCCAGCAGCCAATTAGGGGAGCAGTACTTC. Translation gives CASSQLGEQYF.

This clonotype occurred many times. The chain employs TRBV27 and TRBJ2-6; 10 bases are shared with TRBD1. Losses at the gene ends were 3 bases for V and 0 bases for J; bases not matched to a gene: 5. The CDR3 covers 18 residues. Germline CDR1 MNHEY, CDR2 SMNVEV (reference sequence). The DNA of the CDR3 is TGTGCCAGCAGTTTGTTCGGGACAGGGGACTCTGGGGCCAACGTCCTGACTTTC. Its translation: CASSLFGTGDSGANVLTF.

In this sample, this clonotype turned up many times. The V gene is TRBV28, the J gene TRBJ1-2, with a weak D call TRBD1 (5 bases). CDR3 length: 15 amino acids. Trimming removed 2 bases at V and 2 bases at J, with 12 bases between. The V gene's germline CDR1 is MDHEN and CDR2 SYDVKM. CDR3: CASSLRGGANYGYTF. CDR3 nucleotide sequence: TGTGCCAGCAGTTTAAGGGGAGGGGCGAACTATGGCTACACCTTC.

This clonotype was observed at least ten times. The V gene is TRBV14, the J gene TRBJ2-1, with 9 nucleotides matching TRBD2. The CDR3 runs 16 residues. CDR1 and CDR2 (germline): SGHDN, FVKESK. The J segment lost 4 bases and the V segment lost 0 bases, leaving 4 bases of the junction unmatched. CDR3 coding DNA: TGTGCCAGCAGCCAAGATCTAGCGGGACTTTACAATGAGCAGTTCTTC. Protein: CASSQDLAGLYNEQFF.

This clonotype appeared many times. The chain carries TRBV29-1 and TRBJ1-5, with 7 positions matching TRBD1. In germline, CDR1 is SQVTM, CDR2 ANQGSEA. V dropped 4 bases and J dropped 5; count of bases not matched to a gene: 8. CDR3 length equals 14 residues. This chain's CDR3 is CSVGETGSYQPQHF. For the CDR3, the DNA is TGCAGCGTTGGGGAGACAGGGTCCTATCAGCCCCAGCATTTT. Combining the CDR3 with reference TRBV29-1 and TRBJ1-5 gives the whole variable domain SAVISQKPSRDICQRGTSLTIQCQVDSQVTMMFWYRQQPGQSLTLIATANQGSEATYESGFVIDKFPISRPNLTFSTLTVSNMSPEDSSIYLCSVGETGSYQPQHFGDGTRLSIL.

This clonotype was seen only a few times. The rearrangement joins TRBV29-1 to TRBJ2-1; TRBD1 agrees at 7 bases. This CDR3 is 13 amino acids long. The germline V gene encodes CDR1 SQVTM and CDR2 ANQGSEA. The V segment lost 7 bases and the J segment 2 bases; nucleotides outside the gene matches: 5. The CDR3 DNA reads TGCAGCGGGAACAGGGGCGCCTACAATGAGCAGTTCTTC. Amino acids: CSGNRGAYNEQFF.

This clonotype was observed at least ten times. CDR3 protein: CASSPRGYEQYF. The CDR3 DNA follows: TGCGCCAGCAGCCCTCGGGGCTACGAGCAGTACTTC. V is TRBV4-1 and J is TRBJ2-7; TRBD2 is a possible D gene (5 bases). Germline CDR1 and CDR2: MGHRA and YSYEKL. With 4 bases removed from V and 3 bases from J, the gap between germline ends came to 7 bases. CDR3 length: 12 residues.

Ten or more counts support this clonotype. The gene calls are TRBV11-2 and TRBJ2-7; D ambiguous. CDR1 and CDR2 from the germline V gene are SGHAT and FQNNGV. V was trimmed by 6 bases and J by 3 bases, leaving 6 bases between them. The CDR3 runs to 11 residues. The chain's CDR3 is CASSTLYEQYF. The CDR3 nucleotides read TGTGCCAGCAGTACCCTCTACGAGCAGTACTTC.

In this sample, this clonotype turned up a few times. The chain is built from TRBV12-3 or TRBV12-4 and TRBJ2-1; tentatively, D is TRBD1 (5 bases). The germline V and J ends were trimmed by 5 bases and 9 bases, with 11 bases remaining between them. The CDR3 contains 12 residues. The CDR3 spells CASSRQGIEQFF. The CDR3 DNA reads TGTGCCAGCAGTCGTCAGGGTATTGAGCAGTTCTTC.

Ten or more counts support this clonotype. The chain uses TRBV20-1 and TRBJ2-7, with D unresolved. Germline CDR1 and CDR2: DFQATT and SNEGSKA (reference sequence). The CDR3 totals 14 residues. V was shortened by 5 bases and J by 0 bases, with 14 bases between the two germline ends. CDR3 DNA sequence: TGCAGTGCTTCGGACGTTTGGGGCTCCTACGAGCAGTACTTC. This gives the protein CSASDVWGSYEQYF.